This TCR beta chain was obtained from a study of blood T cell repertoires in COVID-19. Per the germline V gene, CDR1 is MNHEY and CDR2 is SVGEGT. The V segment lost 1 base and the J segment 6 bases; nucleotides outside the gene matches: 12. This CDR3 spans 17 amino acids. This table comes from immunoSEQ multiplex PCR, and its TCRdb copy is limited to in-frame clones, with some not included. The sample carries under 150,000 clones, more than 75% recorded once. Those enrolled, adults aged roughly 18 to 89 years, came from some 23 US areas. V and J are TRBV6-2 or TRBV6-3 and TRBJ2-1, with 7 positions matching TRBD2. The TCR sequence derives from a woman aged 30 to 39 with acute COVID-19. Sequenced input: PBMCs or T cells enriched from blood (not recorded which). The DNA for the CDR3 is TGTGCCAGCAGTTACTTGGCTAGCGGCCCCTCTGGCAATGAGCAGTTCTTC. This sequence encodes CASSYLASGPSGNEQFF.